This T cell receptor (beta chain) was obtained from a study of T cells in Graves' hyperthyroidism and ophthalmopathy. General study results and limits: Within blood appeared most thyroid clonotypes that had expanded above 0.001.

V lost 8 bases and J 2 bases, leaving 9 bases between the germline ends. The length of the CDR3 is 12 residues. Looked up from germline, CDR1 is SNHLY and CDR2 is FYNNEI. RNA transcripts provided the source from which TCR beta CDR3 regions were amplified. HTBI primers drove first-round RT-PCR of the TCR CDR3. TCRdb ran MiXCR on the multiplex PCR reads and lists one entry per CDR3 protein. The table has fewer than 200,000 distinct CDR3 sequences, approximately 17% seen once; the top ten hold roughly 28%. Not enrolled were patients with uncontrolled infection, other autoimmune disease, pregnancy or lactation. Diagnosis rested on symptoms, serum thyroxine and TRAb, thyroid ultrasound, and orbital computed tomography. This clonotype was observed many times. Its antigen remains unidentified.

The sample consisted of blood. The sequence was obtained from a woman between 50 and 59 years old with Graves' hyperthyroidism. This chain uses TRBV2 with TRBJ2-5, with D perhaps given as TRBD1 or TRBD2 (6 bases each). CDR3: CASRGLQETQYF. The DNA for the CDR3 is TGTGCCAGCCGGGGGCTGCAAGAGACCCAGTACTTC.